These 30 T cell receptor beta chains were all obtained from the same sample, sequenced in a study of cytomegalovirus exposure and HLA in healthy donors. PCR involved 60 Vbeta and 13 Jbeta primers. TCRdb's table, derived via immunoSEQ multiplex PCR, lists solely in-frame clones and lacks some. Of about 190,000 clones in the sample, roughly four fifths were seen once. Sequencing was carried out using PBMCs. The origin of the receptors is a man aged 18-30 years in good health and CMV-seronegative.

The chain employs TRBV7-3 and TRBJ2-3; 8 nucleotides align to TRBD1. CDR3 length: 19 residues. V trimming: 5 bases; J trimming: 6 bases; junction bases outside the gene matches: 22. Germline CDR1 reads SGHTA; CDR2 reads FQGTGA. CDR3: CASSPGQGAYSLEGDTQYF. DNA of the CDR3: TGTGCCAGCAGCCCCGGACAGGGCGCCTACTCCCTAGAGGGGGATACGCAGTATTTT.

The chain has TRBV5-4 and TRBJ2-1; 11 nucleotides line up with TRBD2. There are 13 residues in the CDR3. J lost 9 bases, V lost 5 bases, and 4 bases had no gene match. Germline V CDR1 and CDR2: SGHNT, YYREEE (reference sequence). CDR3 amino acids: CASRLAGVVEQFF. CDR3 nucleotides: TGTGCCAGCAGACTAGCGGGAGTTGTTGAGCAGTTCTTC.

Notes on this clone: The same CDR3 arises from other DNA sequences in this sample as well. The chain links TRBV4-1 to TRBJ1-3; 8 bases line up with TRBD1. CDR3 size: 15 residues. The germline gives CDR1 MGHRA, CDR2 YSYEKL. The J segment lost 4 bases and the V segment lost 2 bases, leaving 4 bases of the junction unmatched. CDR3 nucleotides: TGCGCCAGCAGCCAACGGACAGGGAGCGGAAACACCATATATTTT. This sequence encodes CASSQRTGSGNTIYF.

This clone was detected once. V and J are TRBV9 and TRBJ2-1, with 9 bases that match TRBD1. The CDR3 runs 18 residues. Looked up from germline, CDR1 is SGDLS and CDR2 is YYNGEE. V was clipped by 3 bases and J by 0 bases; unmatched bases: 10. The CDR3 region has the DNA TGTGCCAGCAGCGGTAACACAGGGGGCGGGAGCTCCTACAATGAGCAGTTCTTC. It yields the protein CASSGNTGGGSSYNEQFF.

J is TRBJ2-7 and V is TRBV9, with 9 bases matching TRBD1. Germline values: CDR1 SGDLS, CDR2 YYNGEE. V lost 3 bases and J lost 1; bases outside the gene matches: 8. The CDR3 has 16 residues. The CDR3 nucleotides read TGTGCCAGCAGCGCCCCCCCCGGGACAGGGTCCTACGAGCAGTACTTC. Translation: CASSAPPGTGSYEQYF. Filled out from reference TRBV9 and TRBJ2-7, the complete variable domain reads DSGVTQTPKHLITATGQRVTLRCSPRSGDLSVYWYQQSLDQGLQFLIQYYNGEERAKGNILERFSAQQFPDLHSELNLSSLELGDSALYFCASSAPPGTGSYEQYFGPGTRLTVT.

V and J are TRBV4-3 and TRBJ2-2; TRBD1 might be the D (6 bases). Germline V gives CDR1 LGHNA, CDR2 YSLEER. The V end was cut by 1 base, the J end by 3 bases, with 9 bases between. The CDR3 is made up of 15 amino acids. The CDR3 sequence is CASSQGTAYTGELFF. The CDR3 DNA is TGCGCCAGCAGCCAAGGGACAGCTTACACCGGGGAGCTGTTTTTT.

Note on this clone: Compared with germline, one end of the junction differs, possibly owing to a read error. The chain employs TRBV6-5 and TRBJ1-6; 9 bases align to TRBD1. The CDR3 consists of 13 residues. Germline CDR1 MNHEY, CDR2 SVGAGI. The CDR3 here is CAGSAGQGSPPHF. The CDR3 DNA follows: TGTGCCGGCAGTGCGGGACAGGGATCACCCCCCCACTTT.

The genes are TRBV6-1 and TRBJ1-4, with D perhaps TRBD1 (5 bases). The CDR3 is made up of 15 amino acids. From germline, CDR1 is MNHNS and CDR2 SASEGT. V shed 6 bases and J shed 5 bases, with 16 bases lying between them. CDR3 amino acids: CASRPFGGTNEKLFF. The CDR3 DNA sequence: TGTGCCAGCAGGCCTTTCGGGGGTACCAATGAAAAACTGTTTTTT.

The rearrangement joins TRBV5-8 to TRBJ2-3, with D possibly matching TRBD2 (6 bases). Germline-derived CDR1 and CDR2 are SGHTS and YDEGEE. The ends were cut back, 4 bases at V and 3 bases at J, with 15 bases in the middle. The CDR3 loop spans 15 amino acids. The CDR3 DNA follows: TGTGCCAGCAGCCTTAGAGGGAGGCGAACAGATACGCAGTATTTT. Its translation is CASSLRGRRTDTQYF.

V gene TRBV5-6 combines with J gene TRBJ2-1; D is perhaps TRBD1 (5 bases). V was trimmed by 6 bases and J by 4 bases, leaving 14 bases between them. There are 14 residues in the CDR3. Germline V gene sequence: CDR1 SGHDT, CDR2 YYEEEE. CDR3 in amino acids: CASTPGARYNEQFF. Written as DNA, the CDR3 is TGTGCCAGCACCCCTGGGGCTCGTTACAATGAGCAGTTCTTC.

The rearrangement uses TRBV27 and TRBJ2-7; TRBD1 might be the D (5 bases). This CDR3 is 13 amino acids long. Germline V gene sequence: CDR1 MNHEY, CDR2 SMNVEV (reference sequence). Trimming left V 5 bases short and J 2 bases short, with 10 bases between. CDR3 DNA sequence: TGTGCCAGCAGTGCTGGGGCGACCTACGAGCAGTACTTC. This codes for CASSAGATYEQYF.

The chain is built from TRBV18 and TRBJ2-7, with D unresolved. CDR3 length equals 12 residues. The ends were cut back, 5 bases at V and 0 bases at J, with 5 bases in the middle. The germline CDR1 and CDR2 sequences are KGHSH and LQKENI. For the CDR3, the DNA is TGTGCCAGCTCATCCCTCTCCTACGAGCAGTACTTC. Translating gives CASSSLSYEQYF.

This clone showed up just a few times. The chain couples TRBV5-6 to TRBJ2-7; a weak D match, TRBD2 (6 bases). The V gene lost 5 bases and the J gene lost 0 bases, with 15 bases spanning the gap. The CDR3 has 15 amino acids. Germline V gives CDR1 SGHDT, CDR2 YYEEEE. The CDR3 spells CASSRGTASSYEQYF. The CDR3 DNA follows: TGTGCCAGCAGTCGCGGGACGGCGAGCTCCTACGAGCAGTACTTC.

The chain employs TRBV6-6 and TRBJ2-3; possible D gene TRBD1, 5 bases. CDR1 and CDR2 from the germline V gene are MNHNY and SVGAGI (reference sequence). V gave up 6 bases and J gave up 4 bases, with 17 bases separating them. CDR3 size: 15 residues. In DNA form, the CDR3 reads TGTGCCAGCAGGCCCAACCGGGCAGGGCCAGATACGCAGTATTTT. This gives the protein CASRPNRAGPDTQYF.

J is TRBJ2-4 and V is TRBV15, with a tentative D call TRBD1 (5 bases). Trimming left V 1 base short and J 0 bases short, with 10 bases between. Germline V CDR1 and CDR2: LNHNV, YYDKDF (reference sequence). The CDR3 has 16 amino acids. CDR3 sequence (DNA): TGTGCCACCAGCAGAGGGAGTCAGGGAGCCAAAAACATTCAGTACTTC. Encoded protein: CATSRGSQGAKNIQYF.

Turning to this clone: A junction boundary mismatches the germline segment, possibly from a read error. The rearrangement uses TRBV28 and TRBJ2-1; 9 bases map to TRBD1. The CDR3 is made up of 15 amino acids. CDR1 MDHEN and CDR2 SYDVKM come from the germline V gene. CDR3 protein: CTSRSQGAYNNEQFF. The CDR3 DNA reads TGTACCAGCAGATCACAGGGGGCCTATAACAATGAGCAGTTCTTC.

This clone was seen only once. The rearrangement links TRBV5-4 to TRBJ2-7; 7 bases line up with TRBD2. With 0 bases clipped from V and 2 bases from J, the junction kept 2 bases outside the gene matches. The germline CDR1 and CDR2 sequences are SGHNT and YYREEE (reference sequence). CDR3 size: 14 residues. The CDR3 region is CASSLDAGAYEQYF. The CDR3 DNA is TGTGCCAGCAGCTTGGATGCGGGGGCCTACGAGCAGTACTTC. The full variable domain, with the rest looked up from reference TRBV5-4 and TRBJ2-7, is ETGVTQSPTHLIKTRGQQVTLRCSSQSGHNTVSWYQQALGQGPQFIFQYYREEENGRGNFPPRFSGLQFPNYSSELNVNALELDDSALYLCASSLDAGAYEQYFGPGTRLTVT.

Here the CDR3 reads CASSPGTGGAETQYF. CDR3 in DNA: TGTGCCAGCAGCCCCGGGACAGGGGGCGCGGAGACCCAGTACTTC. V is TRBV7-3 and J is TRBJ2-5; the match to TRBD1 covers 12 bases. V lost 5 bases, J lost 5 bases, and 6 bases stayed unmatched. The CDR3 extends over 15 amino acids. Germline-derived CDR1 and CDR2 are SGHTA and FQGTGA.

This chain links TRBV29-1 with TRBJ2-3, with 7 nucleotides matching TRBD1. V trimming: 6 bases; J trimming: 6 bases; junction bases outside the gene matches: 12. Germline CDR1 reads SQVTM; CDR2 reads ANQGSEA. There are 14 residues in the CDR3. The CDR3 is CSVPHPTGKDTQYF. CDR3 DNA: TGCAGCGTCCCTCACCCGACAGGGAAGGATACGCAGTATTTT.

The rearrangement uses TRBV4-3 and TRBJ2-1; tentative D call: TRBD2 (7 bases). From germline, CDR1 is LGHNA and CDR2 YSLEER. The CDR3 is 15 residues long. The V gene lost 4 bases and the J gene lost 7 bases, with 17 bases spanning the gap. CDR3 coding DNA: TGCGCCAGCAGCCGCCGGGTGGGGGGGGCTAATGAGCAGTTCTTC. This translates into CASSRRVGGANEQFF.

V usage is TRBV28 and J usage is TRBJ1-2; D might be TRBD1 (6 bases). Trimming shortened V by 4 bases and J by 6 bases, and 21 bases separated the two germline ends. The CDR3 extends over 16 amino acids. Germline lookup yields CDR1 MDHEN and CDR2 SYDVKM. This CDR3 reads CASSSTGTPVWDGYTF. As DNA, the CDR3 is TGTGCCAGCAGTTCCACCGGGACACCAGTTTGGGATGGCTACACCTTC.

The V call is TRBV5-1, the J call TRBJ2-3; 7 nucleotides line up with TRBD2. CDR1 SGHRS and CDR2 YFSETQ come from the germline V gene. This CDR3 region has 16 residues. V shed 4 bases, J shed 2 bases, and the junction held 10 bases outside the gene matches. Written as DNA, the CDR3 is TGCGCCAGCAGCCTAAGGGACTACCCACTCACAGATACGCAGTATTTT. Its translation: CASSLRDYPLTDTQYF.

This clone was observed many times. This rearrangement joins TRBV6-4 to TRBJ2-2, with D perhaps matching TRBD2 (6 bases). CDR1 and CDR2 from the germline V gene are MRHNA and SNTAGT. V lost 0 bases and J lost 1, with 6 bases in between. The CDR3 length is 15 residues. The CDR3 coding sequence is TGTGCCAGCAGTGACTCGGGACTGAACACCGGGGAGCTGTTTTTT. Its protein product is CASSDSGLNTGELFF.

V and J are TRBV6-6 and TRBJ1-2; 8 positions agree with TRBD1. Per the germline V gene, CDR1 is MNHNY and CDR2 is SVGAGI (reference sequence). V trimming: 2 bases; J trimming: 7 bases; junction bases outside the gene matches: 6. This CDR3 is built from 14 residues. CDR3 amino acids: CASSYIEDRGGYTF. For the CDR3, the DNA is TGTGCCAGCAGTTACATAGAAGACAGGGGTGGCTACACCTTC.

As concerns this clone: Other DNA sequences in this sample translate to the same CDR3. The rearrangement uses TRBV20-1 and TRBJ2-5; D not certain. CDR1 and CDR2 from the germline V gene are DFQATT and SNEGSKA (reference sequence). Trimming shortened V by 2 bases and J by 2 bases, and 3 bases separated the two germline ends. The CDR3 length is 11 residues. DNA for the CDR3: TGCAGTGCTAGACGGCAAGAGACCCAGTACTTC. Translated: CSARRQETQYF.

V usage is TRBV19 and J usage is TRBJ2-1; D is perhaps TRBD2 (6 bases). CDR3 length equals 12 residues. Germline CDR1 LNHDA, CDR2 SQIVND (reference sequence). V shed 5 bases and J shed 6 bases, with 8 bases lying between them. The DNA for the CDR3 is TGTGCCAGTAGTCAAGCGGGCAATGAGCAGTTCTTC. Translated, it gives CASSQAGNEQFF.

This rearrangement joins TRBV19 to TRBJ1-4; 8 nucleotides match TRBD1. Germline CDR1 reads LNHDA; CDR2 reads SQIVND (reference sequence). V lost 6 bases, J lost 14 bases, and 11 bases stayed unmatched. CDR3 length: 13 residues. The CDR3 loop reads CASRGGTGFVLFF. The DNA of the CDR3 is TGTGCCAGTAGGGGGGGGACAGGTTTTGTTCTGTTTTTT.

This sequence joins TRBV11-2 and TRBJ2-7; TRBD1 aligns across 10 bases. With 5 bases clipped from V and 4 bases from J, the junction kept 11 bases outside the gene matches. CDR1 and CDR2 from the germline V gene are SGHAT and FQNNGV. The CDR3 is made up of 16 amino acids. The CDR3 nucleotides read TGTGCCAGCAGCCTCATTCGGGGACAGGGGTCATACGAGCAGTACTTC. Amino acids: CASSLIRGQGSYEQYF.

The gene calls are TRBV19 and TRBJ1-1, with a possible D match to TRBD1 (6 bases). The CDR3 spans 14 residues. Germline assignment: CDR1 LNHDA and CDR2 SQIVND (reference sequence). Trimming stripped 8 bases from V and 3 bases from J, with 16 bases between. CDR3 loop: CASGVQGGYTEAFF. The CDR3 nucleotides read TGTGCCAGTGGGGTACAGGGCGGGTACACTGAAGCTTTCTTT.

The CDR3 spells CASSLGGQTTDTQYF. In DNA, the CDR3 is TGTGCCAGCAGCTTAGGGGGACAGACCACAGATACGCAGTATTTT. This sequence joins TRBV7-6 and TRBJ2-3; TRBD1 matches 7 bases. Germline V gives CDR1 SGHVS, CDR2 FNYEAQ. J lost 2 bases, V lost 1 base, and 3 bases had no gene match. The CDR3 extends over 15 amino acids.